This T cell receptor (beta chain) was retrieved from a study of OX40 agonist ivuxolimab in advanced cancers. Study summary: From about 23 to 85 years was the age range, with a mean of around 57 years, and about 83% were male.

Study-level findings and limits: Clonal expansion was seen in CD4+ and CD8+ blood T cells by week 6 at 0.1 to 3.0 mg/kg.

This clone was counted once. Its antigen is currently unknown. V lost 6 bases to trimming and J lost 5 bases; unmatched junction nucleotides: 9. This CDR3 has 15 amino acids. CDR1 is MNHEY, CDR2 SVGAGI, per germline. Produced via immunoSEQ multiplex PCR; TCRdb's table is partial and in-frame only. The sample lists 90,000 or so clones; 80% to 90% were seen once. The input for sequencing was CD4+ or CD8+ T cells sorted from blood, taken in a trial of the OX40 agonist ivuxolimab. The source of this sequence is an adult with an advanced solid tumor such as melanoma, head and neck, liver or kidney cancer. This chain uses TRBV6-5 with TRBJ1-5, with TRBD1 matching 8 bases. Here the CDR3 reads CASSRRTGPDQPQHF. The CDR3 bases are TGTGCCAGCAGCCGAAGGACAGGGCCAGATCAGCCCCAGCATTTT.